This TCR beta chain was documented in a study of blood T cell repertoires in COVID-19. At the level of the study: Acute and convalescent COVID-19 samples came from the United States, Italy and Spain. PBMCs, B-cell-depleted T cells, or T cells provided the cDNA or gDNA that made up the material.

Enrolled during active infection, Seattle patients were then followed longitudinally. Germline-derived CDR1 and CDR2 are SNHLY and FYNNEI. V lost 7 bases and J 5 bases, leaving 8 bases between the germline ends. The CDR3 has 11 amino acids. Clones were sequenced by immunoSEQ multiplex PCR, and TCRdb holds only the in-frame ones, with some missing. The table includes 250,000 to 350,000 clones, 90% detected once. Input material: peripheral blood. This sequence originates from a woman aged 25 to 39 with COVID-19, enrolled during active disease. The rearrangement joins TRBV2 to TRBJ2-5, with D unresolved. DNA for the CDR3: TGTGCCAGCACTACTACGGAGACCCAGTACTTC. The encoded protein is CASTTTETQYF.